Many counts were recorded for the clone carrying this T cell receptor beta chain. Its antigen is undetermined. This record comes from a study of CD8 T cells in ankylosing spondylitis. The study's findings and limits: Seemingly distinctive of ankylosing spondylitis blood was a TCR beta motif formed by eight highly homologous variants. Reactive arthritis synovial fluid and blood previously showed some of these motif variants. Significant enrichment of disease-linked clones was reportedly seen in matched ankylosing spondylitis synovial fluid.

The V gene's germline CDR1 is SGHAT and CDR2 FQNNGV. V gave up 2 bases and J gave up 7 bases; unmatched junction bases: 3. The CDR3 covers 16 residues. TCRdb independently ran MiXCR on the 5' RACE reads; one entry per CDR3 protein. This table holds approximately 60,000 distinct CDR3 sequences, 6% to 8% found once. The source material was synovial fluid, either unsorted or a sorted T cell fraction (not recorded which). This chain links TRBV11-2 with TRBJ2-2; 14 positions agree with TRBD2. The sequence derives from a male donor with ankylosing spondylitis. CDR3 coding DNA: TGTGCCAGCAGCTTATCGGGGACTAGCGGGGGCGGGGAGCTGTTTTTT. It encodes CASSLSGTSGGGELFF.